The rows below give T cell receptor beta chains drawn from one sample of a study of T cells after yellow fever vaccination. One entry per CDR3 protein results from TCRdb running MiXCR on the 5' RACE reads. This sample has hundreds of thousands of distinct CDR3 sequences; around 12% occur once, and the top ten carry about 3%. This material consisted of CD4+ T cells sorted from PBMCs, taken 15 days after the yellow fever booster vaccination. The receptors stem from a man aged 18 to 35 who received the YFV17D yellow fever vaccine. Both conserved end residues are trimmed from each CDR3.

V	CDR3
TRBV24-1	ATSDFGGLYTGELF
TRBV6-2/TRBV6-3	ASMFLAGGSDTQY
TRBV7-2	ASSTTSDTQY
TRBV3-1	ASSQGTNGYT
TRBV6-5	ASSYRVTDTQY
TRBV27	ASSLVGPSNSPLH
TRBV5-1	ASSTGTGDQPQH
TRBV7-2	ASSLVVRDYNEQF
TRBV7-2	ASSSTGTGLTIY
TRBV2	ASSEGPGAREAF
TRBV12-3/TRBV12-4	ASSDPAAKSPEKLF
TRBV12-3/TRBV12-4	ASSLAGGHSNTGELF
TRBV7-2	ASSPRGGGGYQETQY
TRBV12-3/TRBV12-4	ASSHDSIQGYT
TRBV29-1	SVRVGLQNTEAF
TRBV18	ASSGETYEQY
TRBV5-6	ASSWGAGANVLT
TRBV9	ASSAAALRGGETQY
TRBV12-5	ASGLAGDTDTQY
TRBV11-2	ASSPRSYNSPLH
TRBV5-1	ASKDGGAYEQF
TRBV7-9	ASSYHSQETQY
TRBV3-1	ASSRLAGTGELF